The 24 T cell receptor beta chains below were found in one sample sequenced in a study of T cell changes during pregnancy in multiple sclerosis. The assay was immunoSEQ multiplex PCR, and TCRdb's table has in-frame clones only and misses some. The sample lists tens of thousands of clones; around 90% were seen once. The source was CD4+ T cells from peripheral blood mononuclear cells, collected before pregnancy. These TCRs come from a female donor with multiple sclerosis, enrolled in a pregnancy study.

The rearrangement links TRBV18 to TRBJ1-5, with 7 bases that match TRBD1. CDR1 and CDR2 from the germline V gene are KGHSH and LQKENI. The CDR3 loop spans 14 amino acids. V lost 6 bases, J lost 4 bases, and 6 bases stayed unmatched. The CDR3 is CASSPGQANQPQHF. The CDR3 DNA reads TGTGCCAGCTCCCCCGGACAGGCAAATCAGCCCCAGCATTTT.

This sequence joins TRBV28 and TRBJ2-7, with a weak D call TRBD1 (6 bases). Germline V gene lookup returns CDR1 MDHEN and CDR2 SYDVKM. The CDR3 sequence is 12 residues long. V shed 4 bases and J shed 5 bases, with 9 bases lying between them. The CDR3 coding sequence is TGTGCCAGCAGTTCGAACAGGGACGAGCAGTACTTC. It translates to CASSSNRDEQYF.

The V call is TRBV30, the J call TRBJ2-3, with D unclear. Germline CDR1 reads GTSNPN; CDR2 reads SVGIG (reference sequence). This CDR3 contains 11 residues. Trimming took 0 bases from V and 5 from J, leaving 3 bases between them. CDR3 DNA: TGTGCCTGGAGTGTACTAGATACGCAGTATTTT. It codes for CAWSVLDTQYF.

The CDR3 here is CASSLEGDPLGYTF. Here the CDR3 DNA reads TGCGCCAGCAGCTTGGAGGGGGACCCTCTTGGCTACACCTTC. The V call is TRBV5-1, the J call TRBJ1-2, with a tentative D call TRBD1 (6 bases). V was shortened by 0 bases and J by 7 bases, with 13 bases between the two germline ends. The CDR3 runs 14 residues. Germline V CDR1 and CDR2: SGHRS, YFSETQ.

The chain combines TRBV5-1 with TRBJ2-3; possible D gene TRBD2, 5 bases. Germline CDR1 and CDR2: SGHRS and YFSETQ. CDR3 length: 14 amino acids. With 0 bases removed from V and 5 bases from J, the gap between germline ends came to 10 bases. DNA of the CDR3: TGCGCCAGCAGCTTGGGGGGAGTCGTAGATACGCAGTATTTT. It translates to CASSLGGVVDTQYF. Variable domain in full (rest from reference TRBV5-1 and TRBJ2-3): KAGVTQTPRYLIKTRGQQVTLSCSPISGHRSVSWYQQTPGQGLQFLFEYFSETQRNKGNFPGRFSGRQFSNSRSEMNVSTLELGDSALYLCASSLGGVVDTQYFGPGTRLTVL.

The CDR3 loop is CASFGGAYNEQFF. CDR3 nucleotide sequence: TGTGCCAGCTTTGGGGGGGCGTACAATGAGCAGTTCTTC. The chain employs TRBV30 and TRBJ2-1; D perhaps matches TRBD2 (7 bases). CDR1 and CDR2 from the germline V gene are GTSNPN and SVGIG (reference sequence). This CDR3 contains 13 residues. With 8 bases removed from V and 4 bases from J, the gap between germline ends came to 15 bases. Full variable domain (missing parts from reference TRBV30 and TRBJ2-1): SQTIHQWPATLVQPVGSPLSLECTVEGTSNPNLYWYRQAAGRGLQLLFYSVGIGQISSEVPQNLSASRPQDRQFILSSKKLLLSDSGFYLCASFGGAYNEQFFGPGTRLTVL.

CDR3 sequence: CASSRKLGEAQYF. The CDR3 bases are TGTGCCAGTAGTAGGAAACTGGGGGAGGCGCAGTATTTT. This chain links TRBV19 with TRBJ2-3; maybe TRBD2 (6 bases). This CDR3 has 13 amino acids. In germline, CDR1 is LNHDA, CDR2 SQIVND (reference sequence). V dropped 4 bases and J dropped 10 bases, with 15 bases sitting between them.

V usage is TRBV15 and J usage is TRBJ2-1; TRBD2 agrees at 9 bases. The CDR3 contains 17 residues. The germline CDR1 and CDR2 sequences are LNHNV and YYDKDF (reference sequence). V lost 1 base, J lost 1 base, and 5 bases stayed unmatched. The CDR3 region is CATSRGLAGRSYNEQFF. As DNA, the CDR3 is TGTGCCACCAGCAGAGGGCTAGCGGGGAGGTCCTACAATGAGCAGTTCTTC.

The J gene is TRBJ2-3, the V gene TRBV9; 13 bases agree with TRBD2. This CDR3 is 17 amino acids long. CDR1 and CDR2 from the germline V gene are SGDLS and YYNGEE. V was clipped by 4 bases and J by 2 bases; unmatched bases: 7. CDR3 loop: CASSSSGLAGSTDTQYF. CDR3 coding DNA: TGTGCCAGCAGCTCATCGGGACTAGCGGGGTCCACAGATACGCAGTATTTT.

This chain connects TRBV6-5 to TRBJ2-4, with 9 bases matching TRBD2. The CDR3 is made up of 16 amino acids. Germline trimming cut 4 bases from V and 6 bases from J; bases unmatched to any gene: 10. Germline V gene lookup returns CDR1 MNHEY and CDR2 SVGAGI. CDR3 in DNA: TGTGCCAGCAGTTCCTCGACTAGCGGAATATTAAACATTCAGTACTTC. Its protein is CASSSSTSGILNIQYF.

This chain joins TRBV7-2 and TRBJ2-1, with D perhaps matching TRBD1 (5 bases). CDR1 and CDR2 (germline): SGHTA, FQGNSA. V lost 9 bases, J lost 0 bases, and 15 bases lay in between. The CDR3 loop spans 15 amino acids. CDR3 sequence reads: CASGLGDSSYNEQFF. DNA of the CDR3: TGTGCCAGTGGCCTAGGGGATAGCTCCTACAATGAGCAGTTCTTC.

This clone was seen only once. This chain uses TRBV19 with TRBJ1-1; a weak D match, TRBD1 (6 bases). Trimming removed 4 bases from V and 6 bases from J, with 18 bases in between. The CDR3 runs 15 residues. Germline CDR1 reads LNHDA; CDR2 reads SQIVND (reference sequence). The CDR3 DNA reads TGTGCCAGTAGTAACCGTCGTCAGGGGAGGGCTGAAGCTTTCTTT. Protein: CASSNRRQGRAEAFF.

This clone was counted only a few times. The CDR3 here is CASSVSVNTEAFF. CDR3 sequence (DNA): TGTGCCAGCAGTGTTTCGGTGAACACTGAAGCTTTCTTT. This chain links TRBV6-4 with TRBJ1-1; D uncertain. Trimming cost V 4 bases and J 0 bases, with 6 bases left between them. The CDR3 spans 13 residues. Germline CDR1 and CDR2: MRHNA and SNTAGT.

The V gene is TRBV7-2, the J gene TRBJ2-1; 10 positions agree with TRBD2. Germline V gives CDR1 SGHTA, CDR2 FQGNSA. Trimming at V came to 3 bases and at J to 4 bases, leaving 3 bases not matched to a gene. The CDR3 extends over 15 amino acids. CDR3 DNA: TGTGCCAGCAGCTTTACTAGCGGGAAGTACAATGAGCAGTTCTTC. Protein sequence: CASSFTSGKYNEQFF.

The chain employs TRBV7-2 and TRBJ2-7; no clear D. The CDR3 has 13 amino acids. Germline CDR1 is SGHTA and CDR2 is FQGNSA. Trimming left V 2 bases short and J 6 bases short, with 11 bases between. CDR3 residues: CASSLSRYLEQYF. In nucleotides, the CDR3 is TGTGCCAGCAGCTTAAGTAGATATCTCGAGCAGTACTTC.

CDR3 amino acids: CASSPEGGPNQPQHF. For the CDR3, the DNA is TGCGCCAGCAGCCCCGAGGGTGGGCCCAATCAGCCCCAGCATTTT. The chain is built from TRBV5-1 and TRBJ1-5; D is unclear. The germline CDR1 and CDR2 sequences are SGHRS and YFSETQ. The CDR3 contains 15 residues. V was clipped by 4 bases and J by 3 bases, with 14 bases between them.

The V call is TRBV7-9, the J call TRBJ1-2; 9 nucleotides align to TRBD1. CDR1 and CDR2 (germline): SEHNR, FQNEAQ (reference sequence). The trim removed 5 bases at V and 6 bases at J, leaving 7 bases unmatched. The CDR3 runs 14 residues. The CDR3 DNA follows: TGTGCCAGCAGCCGGACGAGGACAGGGGATGGCTACACCTTC. Translating it yields CASSRTRTGDGYTF.

V gene TRBV30 combines with J gene TRBJ2-5; TRBD1 aligns across 12 bases. Germline values: CDR1 GTSNPN, CDR2 SVGIG (reference sequence). The CDR3 is 15 residues long. V shed 4 bases, J shed 5 bases, and the junction held 8 bases outside the gene matches. Here the CDR3 reads CAWNPGQGARETQYF. DNA for the CDR3: TGTGCCTGGAACCCGGGACAGGGGGCGCGGGAGACCCAGTACTTC. Using reference TRBV30 and TRBJ2-5 for the parts outside the CDR3, the full variable domain is SQTIHQWPATLVQPVGSPLSLECTVEGTSNPNLYWYRQAAGRGLQLLFYSVGIGQISSEVPQNLSASRPQDRQFILSSKKLLLSDSGFYLCAWNPGQGARETQYFGPGTRLLVL.

This rearrangement joins TRBV27 to TRBJ2-7; TRBD1 might be the D (6 bases). CDR1 and CDR2 from the germline V gene are MNHEY and SMNVEV (reference sequence). The CDR3 is made up of 13 amino acids. The V and J ends lost 3 bases and 6 bases respectively, with 12 bases between them. CDR3 nucleotide sequence: TGTGCCAGCAGTTTCAGGGGTGCAAGCGAGCAGTACTTC. Translation: CASSFRGASEQYF.

The chain employs TRBV6-6 and TRBJ1-5; D gene uncertain. This CDR3 comprises 14 residues. V was clipped by 2 bases and J by 1 base, with 6 bases between them. From germline, CDR1 is MNHNY and CDR2 SVGAGI (reference sequence). The CDR3 coding sequence is TGTGCCAGCAGTTACCGAGGGAGCAATCAGCCCCAGCATTTT. This translates into CASSYRGSNQPQHF.

V and J are TRBV7-9 and TRBJ1-2; tentative D call: TRBD1 (6 bases). V gave up 4 bases and J gave up 4 bases, with 10 bases separating them. The CDR3 sequence is 13 residues long. Germline CDR1 reads SEHNR; CDR2 reads FQNEAQ (reference sequence). Here the CDR3 reads CASSYYRAYGYTF. For the CDR3, the DNA is TGTGCCAGCAGCTACTACAGGGCCTATGGCTACACCTTC.

This chain connects TRBV9 to TRBJ2-2, with 8 bases that match TRBD1. The germline V gene has CDR1 SGDLS and CDR2 YYNGEE. The V and J ends lost 0 bases and 6 bases, in that order; junction bases with no gene match: 10. The CDR3 loop spans 17 amino acids. The CDR3 DNA reads TGTGCCAGCAGCGTAGGCCCCCCAGGGGGCATAGCCGGGGAGCTGTTTTTT. It is translated as CASSVGPPGGIAGELFF.

The chain uses TRBV9 and TRBJ2-1, with 7 bases identical to TRBD1. With 0 bases clipped from V and 4 bases from J, the junction kept 7 bases outside the gene matches. Germline V gene sequence: CDR1 SGDLS, CDR2 YYNGEE. The CDR3 totals 16 residues. This CDR3 reads CASSVGEQGTYNEQFF. DNA for the CDR3: TGTGCCAGCAGCGTAGGGGAACAGGGGACATACAATGAGCAGTTCTTC.

This clone was counted once. V is TRBV9 and J is TRBJ1-6; possible D gene TRBD1, 6 bases. The ends were cut back, 2 bases at V and 7 bases at J, with 13 bases in the middle. Per germline, CDR1 SGDLS and CDR2 YYNGEE. The CDR3 length is 15 residues. DNA of the CDR3: TGTGCCAGCAGCGTGGGGGGGCACAGGAATTCACCCCTCCACTTT. This encodes CASSVGGHRNSPLHF.